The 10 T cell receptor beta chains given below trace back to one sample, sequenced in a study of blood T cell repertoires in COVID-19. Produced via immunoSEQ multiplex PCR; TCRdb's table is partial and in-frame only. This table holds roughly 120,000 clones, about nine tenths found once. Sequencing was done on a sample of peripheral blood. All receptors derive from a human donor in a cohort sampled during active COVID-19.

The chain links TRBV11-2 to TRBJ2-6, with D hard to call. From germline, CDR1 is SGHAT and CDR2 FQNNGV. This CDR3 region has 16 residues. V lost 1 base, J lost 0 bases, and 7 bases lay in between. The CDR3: CASSLVRSSGANVLTF. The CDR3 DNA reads TGTGCCAGCAGCTTAGTCCGGAGCTCTGGGGCCAACGTCCTGACTTTC.

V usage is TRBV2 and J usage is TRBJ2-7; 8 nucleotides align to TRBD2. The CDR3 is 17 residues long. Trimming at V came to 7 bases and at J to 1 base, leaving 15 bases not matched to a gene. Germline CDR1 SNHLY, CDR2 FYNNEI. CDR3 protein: CASIGRAGAFNSYEQYF. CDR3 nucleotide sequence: TGTGCCAGCATTGGGCGAGCGGGGGCTTTCAATTCCTACGAGCAGTACTTC.

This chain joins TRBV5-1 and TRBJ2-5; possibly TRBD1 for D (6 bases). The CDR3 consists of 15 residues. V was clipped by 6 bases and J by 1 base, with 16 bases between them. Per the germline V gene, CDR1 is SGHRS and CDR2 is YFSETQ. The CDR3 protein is CASNPTGTTQETQYF. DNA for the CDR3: TGCGCCAGCAACCCCACCGGGACAACCCAAGAGACCCAGTACTTC.

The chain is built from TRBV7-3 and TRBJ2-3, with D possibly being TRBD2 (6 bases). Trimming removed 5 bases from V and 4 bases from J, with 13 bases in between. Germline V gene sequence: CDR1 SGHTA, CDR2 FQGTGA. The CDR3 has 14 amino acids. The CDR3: CASSPGGAPDTQYF. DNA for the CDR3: TGTGCCAGCAGCCCCGGGGGAGCGCCAGATACGCAGTATTTT.

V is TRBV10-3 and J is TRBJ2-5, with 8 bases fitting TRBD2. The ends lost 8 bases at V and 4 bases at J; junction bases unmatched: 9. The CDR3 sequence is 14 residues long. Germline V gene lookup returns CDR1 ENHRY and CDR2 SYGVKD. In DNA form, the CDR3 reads TGTGCCATCTCAGAGCGGGAGCTAGGAGAGACCCAGTACTTC. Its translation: CAISERELGETQYF.

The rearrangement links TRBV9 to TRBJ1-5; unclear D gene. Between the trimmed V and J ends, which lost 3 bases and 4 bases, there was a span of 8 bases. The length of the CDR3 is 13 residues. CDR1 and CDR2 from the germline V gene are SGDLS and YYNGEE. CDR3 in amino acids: CASSAYGNQPQHF. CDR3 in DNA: TGTGCCAGCAGCGCATACGGGAATCAGCCCCAGCATTTT. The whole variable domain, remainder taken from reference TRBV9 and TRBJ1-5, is DSGVTQTPKHLITATGQRVTLRCSPRSGDLSVYWYQQSLDQGLQFLIQYYNGEERAKGNILERFSAQQFPDLHSELNLSSLELGDSALYFCASSAYGNQPQHFGDGTRLSIL.

CDR3 amino acids: CASSQGSGGIETQYF. CDR3 nucleotides: TGCGCCAGCAGCCAGGGTTCGGGGGGGATCGAGACCCAGTACTTC. The chain recombines TRBV4-1 with TRBJ2-5; 8 bases are shared with TRBD2. The CDR3 is made up of 15 amino acids. Germline CDR1 and CDR2: MGHRA and YSYEKL. V lost 3 bases to trimming and J lost 5 bases; unmatched junction nucleotides: 8.

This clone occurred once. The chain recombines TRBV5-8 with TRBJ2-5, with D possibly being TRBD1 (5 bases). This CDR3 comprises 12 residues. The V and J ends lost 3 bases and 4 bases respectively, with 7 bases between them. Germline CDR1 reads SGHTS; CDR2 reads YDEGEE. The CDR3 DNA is TGTGCCAGCAGCTCCCAGGGAGAGACCCAGTACTTC. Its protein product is CASSSQGETQYF.

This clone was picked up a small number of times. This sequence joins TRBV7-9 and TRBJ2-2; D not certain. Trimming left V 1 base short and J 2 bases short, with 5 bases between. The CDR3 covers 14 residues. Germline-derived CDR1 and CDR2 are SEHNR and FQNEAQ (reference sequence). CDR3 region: CASSLVINTGELFF. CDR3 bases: TGTGCCAGCAGCTTAGTAATTAACACCGGGGAGCTGTTTTTT. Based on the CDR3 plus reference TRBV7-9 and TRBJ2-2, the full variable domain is DTGVSQNPRHKITKRGQNVTFRCDPISEHNRLYWYRQTLGQGPEFLTYFQNEAQLEKSRLLSDRFSAERPKGSFSTLEIQRTEQGDSAMYLCASSLVINTGELFFGEGSRLTVL.

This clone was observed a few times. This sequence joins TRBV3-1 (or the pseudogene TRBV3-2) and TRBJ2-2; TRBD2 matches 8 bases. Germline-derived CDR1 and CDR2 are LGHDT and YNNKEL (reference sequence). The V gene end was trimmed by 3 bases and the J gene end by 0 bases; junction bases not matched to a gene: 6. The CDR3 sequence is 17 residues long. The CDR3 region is CASSHGGGPPNTGELFF. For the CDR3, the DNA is TGTGCCAGCAGCCATGGCGGGGGGCCCCCGAACACCGGGGAGCTGTTTTTT.